The source of this TCR beta chain is a study of T cells in Graves' hyperthyroidism and ophthalmopathy. The V end lost 2 bases, the J end lost 7 bases, and 11 bases lay between the germline ends. The CDR3 is made up of 14 amino acids. Each ophthalmopathy patient scored at least 3 on the Clinical Activity Score and at least 4 on NOSPECS grade, with duration under 3 months. Uncontrolled infection, other autoimmune disease, pregnancy or lactation disqualified patients from enrolment. It was RNA transcripts that yielded the amplified TCR beta CDR3 regions. First-round RT-PCR with HTBI primers amplified the TCR CDR3 region. One entry per CDR3 protein, called by TCRdb with MiXCR from the multiplex PCR reads. The sample holds more than 500,000 distinct CDR3 sequences, about 15% seen once. This clonotype was counted ten times or more. Its specificity is unknown. Study-level findings and limits: Within blood appeared most thyroid clonotypes that had expanded above 0.001. In the analysis, a 13 V-J model separated ophthalmopathy from stable hyperthyroidism.

The chain recombines TRBV12-3 or TRBV12-4 with TRBJ2-2, with D possibly TRBD2 on 6 matching bases. The TCR was taken from a woman in her twenties or thirties with Graves' ophthalmopathy. Sequencing was done on a sample of blood. The CDR3 nucleotides read TGTGCCAGCAGTTTAATACAGGAGGGCGGGGAGCTGTTTTTT. This sequence encodes CASSLIQEGGELFF.